This section outlines one TCR beta chain sequence together with its context. The target antigen is unknown. These data come from a study of CD8+ T cells in alopecia areata. Study summary: Tofacitinib administration persisted for 6 to 18 months, succeeded by 6 months off drug. General study findings and limits: Any link of baseline CD8+ expansion to response, resting on one nonresponder, remains uncertain. Sequencing of scalp samples also captures resident alphabeta T cells of normal skin.

The junction had 5 bases not matched to a gene; V was cut back by 9 bases and J by 0 bases. This CDR3 has 14 residues. CDR1 is ENHRY, CDR2 SYGVKD, per germline. Treatment: oral pan-JAK inhibitor, 5-10 mg twice daily. It was from alopecia areata patients that lesional scalp punch biopsies and peripheral blood were collected. Following extraction, RNA underwent reverse transcription to cDNA, which served as the sequencing template. Data came from immunoSEQ multiplex PCR; TCRdb stores just in-frame clones and leaves some out. The table includes some 240,000 clones, more than 45% detected once. This clonotype was obtained from a human donor with alopecia areata. The input for sequencing was CD4+ T cells sorted from blood, taken at week 4, from a patient treated with tofacitinib. The chain couples TRBV10-3 to TRBJ1-1; 9 bases map to TRBD1. The CDR3 DNA sequence: TGTGCCATTGGGACAGGGATCATGAACACTGAAGCTTTCTTT. This translates into CAIGTGIMNTEAFF.